The clone carrying this T cell receptor (beta chain) was observed at least ten times. Its antigen is not identified. TCR beta VDJ combinations and CDR3 sequences were profiled from genomic DNA. TCRdb passed the reads through MiXCR, listing each CDR3 protein once. The data contain under 200,000 distinct CDR3 sequences, over 60% of them seen just once; the ten biggest clones take up just over 45%. The entry originates in a study of CD8+CD57+ T cells in acquired aplastic anemia. The study's findings and limits: The study identified around 28 CD8+ CDR3 sequences shared by patients and controls. Controls did not differ significantly from patients in CD8+ Simpson's diversity.

This CDR3 has 14 amino acids. Per the germline V gene, CDR1 is DFQATT and CDR2 is SNEGSKA (reference sequence). Trimming took 5 bases from V and 5 from J; bases not matched to a gene: 11. Specimen: sorted CD4+, CD8+, or CD8+CD57+ T cells (not recorded which) from PBMCs. The gene calls are TRBV20-1 and TRBJ2-5, with 7 bases identical to TRBD2. This clonotype was sampled from a human donor with severe aplastic anemia or a healthy control (not recorded which). The DNA for the CDR3 is TGCAGTGCTTTTTTGCCCGGGACTATGGAGACCCAGTACTTC. Translated, it gives CSAFLPGTMETQYF.